This T cell receptor (beta chain) stems from a study of T cells in Graves' hyperthyroidism and ophthalmopathy. Study findings and constraints: Stable hyperthyroidism was told apart from ophthalmopathy by a model built on 13 V-J features. Blood also showed most of the thyroid clonotypes that were expanded above 0.001.

Per the germline V gene, CDR1 is LGHDT and CDR2 is YNNKEL (reference sequence). There are 12 residues in the CDR3. V was cut by 3 bases and J by 6 bases, with 8 bases left in between. Amplified TCR beta CDR3 regions derived from RNA transcripts. The HTBI primer set served for first-round RT-PCR of the TCR CDR3. Via MiXCR, TCRdb re-called the multiplex PCR reads, giving one row per CDR3 protein. The sample holds 530,000 or so distinct CDR3 sequences, 17% seen once. Reasons for excluding patients were uncontrolled infection, other autoimmune disease, pregnancy or lactation. Ten or more counts support this clonotype. Its antigen is undetermined.

This TCR derives from a woman under 30 with Graves' ophthalmopathy. Sequencing input: blood. This chain connects TRBV3-1 to TRBJ1-2, with unresolved D. CDR3 residues: CASSHRSDGYTF. CDR3 DNA: TGTGCCAGCAGCCACAGATCCGATGGCTACACCTTC. Combining the CDR3 with reference TRBV3-1 and TRBJ1-2 gives the whole variable domain DTAVSQTPKYLVTQMGNDKSIKCEQNLGHDTMYWYKQDSKKFLKIMFSYNNKELIINETVPNRFSPKSPDKAHLNLHINSLELGDSAVYFCASSHRSDGYTFGSGTRLTVV.